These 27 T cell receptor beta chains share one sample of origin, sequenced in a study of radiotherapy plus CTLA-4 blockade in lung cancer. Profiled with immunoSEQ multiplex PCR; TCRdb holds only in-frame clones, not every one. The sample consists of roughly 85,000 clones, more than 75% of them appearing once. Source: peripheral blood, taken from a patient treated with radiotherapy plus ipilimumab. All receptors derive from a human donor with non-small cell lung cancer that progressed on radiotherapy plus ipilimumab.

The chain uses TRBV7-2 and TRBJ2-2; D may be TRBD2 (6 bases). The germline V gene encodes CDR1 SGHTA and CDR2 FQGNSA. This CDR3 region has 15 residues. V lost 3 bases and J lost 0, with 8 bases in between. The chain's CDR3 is CASSLAGPNTGELFF. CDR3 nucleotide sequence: TGTGCCAGCAGCTTGGCGGGACCGAACACCGGGGAGCTGTTTTTT.

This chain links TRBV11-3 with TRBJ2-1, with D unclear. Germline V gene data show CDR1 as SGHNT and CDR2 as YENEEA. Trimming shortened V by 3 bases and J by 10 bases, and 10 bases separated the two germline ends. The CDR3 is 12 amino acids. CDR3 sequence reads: CASSFRAVEQFF. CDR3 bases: TGTGCCAGCAGCTTTAGGGCAGTGGAGCAGTTCTTC.

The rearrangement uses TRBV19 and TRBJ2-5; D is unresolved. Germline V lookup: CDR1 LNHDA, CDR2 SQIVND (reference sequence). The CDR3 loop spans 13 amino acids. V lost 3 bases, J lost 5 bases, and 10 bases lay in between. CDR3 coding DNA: TGTGCCAGTAGTATGGGCCTATTGGAGACCCAGTACTTC. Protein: CASSMGLLETQYF.

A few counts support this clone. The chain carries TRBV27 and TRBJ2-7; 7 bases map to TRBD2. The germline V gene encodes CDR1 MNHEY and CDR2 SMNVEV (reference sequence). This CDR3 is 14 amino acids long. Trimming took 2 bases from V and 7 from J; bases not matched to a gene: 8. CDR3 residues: CASSLGGRALEQYF. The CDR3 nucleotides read TGTGCCAGCAGTTTAGGTGGGAGGGCCCTGGAGCAGTACTTC.

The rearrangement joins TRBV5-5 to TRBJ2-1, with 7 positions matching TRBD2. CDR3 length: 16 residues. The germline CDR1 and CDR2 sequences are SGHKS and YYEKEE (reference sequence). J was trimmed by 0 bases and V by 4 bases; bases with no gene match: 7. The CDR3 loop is CASSLTSASSYNEQFF. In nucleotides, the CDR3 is TGTGCCAGCAGCCTAACTAGCGCCAGCTCCTACAATGAGCAGTTCTTC. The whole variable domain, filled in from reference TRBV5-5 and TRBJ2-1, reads DAGVTQSPTHLIKTRGQQVTLRCSPISGHKSVSWYQQVLGQGPQFIFQYYEKEERGRGNFPDRFSARQFPNYSSELNVNALLLGDSALYLCASSLTSASSYNEQFFGPGTRLTVL.

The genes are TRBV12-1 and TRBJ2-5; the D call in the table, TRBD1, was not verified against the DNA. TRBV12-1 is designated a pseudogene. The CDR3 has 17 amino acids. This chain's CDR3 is CASSNKAGTGDSETQYF. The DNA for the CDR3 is TGTGCCAGCAGCAACAAGGCCGGGACAGGGGATTCAGAGACCCAGTACTTC.

CDR3 amino acids: CASSPNPAQAKNIQYF. The CDR3 DNA sequence: TGTGCCAGCAGCCCAAACCCCGCTCAAGCCAAAAACATTCAGTACTTC. The chain joins TRBV5-6 to TRBJ2-4; D unclear. V was trimmed by 4 bases and J by 0 bases, leaving 14 bases between them. Germline CDR1 and CDR2: SGHDT and YYEEEE. This CDR3 has 16 residues.

CDR3 in amino acids: CASSWEGRTGELFF. CDR3 DNA sequence: TGCGCCAGCAGCTGGGAGGGGCGGACCGGGGAGCTGTTTTTT. The chain uses TRBV5-1 and TRBJ2-2; 7 positions match TRBD2. V gave up 3 bases and J gave up 5 bases; unmatched junction bases: 4. The CDR3 length is 14 residues. Looked up from germline, CDR1 is SGHRS and CDR2 is YFSETQ.

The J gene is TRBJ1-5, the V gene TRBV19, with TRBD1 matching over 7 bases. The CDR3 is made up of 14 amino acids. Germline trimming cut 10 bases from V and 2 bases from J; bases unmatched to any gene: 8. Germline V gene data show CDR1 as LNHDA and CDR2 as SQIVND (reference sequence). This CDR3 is CATQTGSGNQPQHF. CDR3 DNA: TGTGCCACACAGACAGGGTCCGGCAATCAGCCCCAGCATTTT. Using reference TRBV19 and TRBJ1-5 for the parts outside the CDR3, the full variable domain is DGGITQSPKYLFRKEGQNVTLSCEQNLNHDAMYWYRQDPGQGLRLIYYSQIVNDFQKGDIAEGYSVSREKKESFPLTVTSAQKNPTAFYLCATQTGSGNQPQHFGDGTRLSIL.

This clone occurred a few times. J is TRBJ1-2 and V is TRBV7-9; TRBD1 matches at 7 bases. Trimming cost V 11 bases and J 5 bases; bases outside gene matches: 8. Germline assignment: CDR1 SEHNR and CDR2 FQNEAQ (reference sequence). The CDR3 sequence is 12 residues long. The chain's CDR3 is CAGGEGAYGYTF. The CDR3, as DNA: TGTGCCGGGGGAGAGGGGGCATATGGCTACACCTTC.

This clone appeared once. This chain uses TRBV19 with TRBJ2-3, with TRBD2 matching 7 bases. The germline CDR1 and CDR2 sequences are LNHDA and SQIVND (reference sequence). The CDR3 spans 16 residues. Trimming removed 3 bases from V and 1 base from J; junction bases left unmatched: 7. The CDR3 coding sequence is TGTGCCAGTAGTATCGCTCGCGGGAGTGGCACAGATACGCAGTATTTT. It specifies CASSIARGSGTDTQYF.

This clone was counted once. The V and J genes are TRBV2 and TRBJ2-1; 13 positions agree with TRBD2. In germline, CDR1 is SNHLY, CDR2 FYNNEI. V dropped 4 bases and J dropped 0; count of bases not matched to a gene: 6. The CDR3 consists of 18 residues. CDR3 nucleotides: TGTGCCAGCAGTGCCGGACTAGCGGGGGCAAGCTCCTACAATGAGCAGTTCTTC. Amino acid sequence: CASSAGLAGASSYNEQFF. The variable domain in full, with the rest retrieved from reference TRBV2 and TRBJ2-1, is EPEVTQTPSHQVTQMGQEVILRCVPISNHLYFYWYRQILGQKVEFLVSFYNNEISEKSEIFDDQFSVERPDGSNFTLKIRSTKLEDSAMYFCASSAGLAGASSYNEQFFGPGTRLTVL.

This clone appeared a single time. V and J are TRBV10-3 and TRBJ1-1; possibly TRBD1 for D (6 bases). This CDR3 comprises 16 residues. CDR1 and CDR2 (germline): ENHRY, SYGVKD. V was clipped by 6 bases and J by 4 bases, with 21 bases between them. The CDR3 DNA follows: TGTGCCATCAGCCCATTCTACAGGGTAGTGAGCACTGAAGCTTTCTTT. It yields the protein CAISPFYRVVSTEAFF.

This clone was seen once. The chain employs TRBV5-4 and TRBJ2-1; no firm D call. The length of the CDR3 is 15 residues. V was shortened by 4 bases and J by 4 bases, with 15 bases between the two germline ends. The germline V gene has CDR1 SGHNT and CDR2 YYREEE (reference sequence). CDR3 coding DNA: TGTGCCAGCAGCCCGAAGGAGACGGCTTACAATGAGCAGTTCTTC. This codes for CASSPKETAYNEQFF.

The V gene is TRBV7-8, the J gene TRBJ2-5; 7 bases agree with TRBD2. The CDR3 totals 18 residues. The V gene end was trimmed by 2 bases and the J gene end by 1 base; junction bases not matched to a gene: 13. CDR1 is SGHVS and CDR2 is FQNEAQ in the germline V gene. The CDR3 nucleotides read TGTGCCAGCAGCTTACCTGTCAGAACGGGGGGTTTCCAAGAGACCCAGTACTTC. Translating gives CASSLPVRTGGFQETQYF.

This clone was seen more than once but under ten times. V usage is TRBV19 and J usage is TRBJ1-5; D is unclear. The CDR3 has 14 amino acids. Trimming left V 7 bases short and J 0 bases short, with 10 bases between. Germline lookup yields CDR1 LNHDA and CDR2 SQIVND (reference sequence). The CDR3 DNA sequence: TGTGCCAGTAATCAGCCTTATAGCAATCAGCCCCAGCATTTT. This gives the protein CASNQPYSNQPQHF.

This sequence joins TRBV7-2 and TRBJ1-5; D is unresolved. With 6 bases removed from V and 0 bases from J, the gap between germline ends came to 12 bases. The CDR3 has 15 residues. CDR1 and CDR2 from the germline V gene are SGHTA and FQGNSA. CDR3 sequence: CASREALNSNQPQHF. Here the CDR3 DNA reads TGTGCCAGCAGGGAGGCCCTAAATAGCAATCAGCCCCAGCATTTT.

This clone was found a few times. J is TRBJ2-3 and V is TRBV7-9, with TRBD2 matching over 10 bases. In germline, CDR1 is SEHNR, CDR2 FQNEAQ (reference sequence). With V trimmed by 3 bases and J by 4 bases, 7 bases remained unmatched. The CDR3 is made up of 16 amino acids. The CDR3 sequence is CASSFFSGRMADTQYF. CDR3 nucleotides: TGTGCCAGCAGCTTCTTTAGCGGGAGGATGGCAGATACGCAGTATTTT.

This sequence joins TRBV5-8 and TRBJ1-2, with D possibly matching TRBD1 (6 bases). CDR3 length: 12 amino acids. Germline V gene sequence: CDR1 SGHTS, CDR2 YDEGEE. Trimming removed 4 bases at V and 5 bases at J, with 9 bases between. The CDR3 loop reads CASSAGQYGYTF. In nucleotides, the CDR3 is TGTGCCAGCAGCGCTGGACAGTATGGCTACACCTTC.

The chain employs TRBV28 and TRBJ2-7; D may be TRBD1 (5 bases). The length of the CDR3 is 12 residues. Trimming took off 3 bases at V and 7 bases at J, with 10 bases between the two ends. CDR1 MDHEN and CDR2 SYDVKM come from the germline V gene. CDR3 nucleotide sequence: TGTGCCAGCAGTTTGGCAAGGGGAGAGCAGTACTTC. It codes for CASSLARGEQYF.

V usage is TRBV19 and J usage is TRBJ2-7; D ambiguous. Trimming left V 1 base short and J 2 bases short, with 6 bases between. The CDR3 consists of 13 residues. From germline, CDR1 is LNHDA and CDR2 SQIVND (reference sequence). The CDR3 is CASSIAGTYEQYF. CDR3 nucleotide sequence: TGTGCCAGTAGTATAGCGGGCACCTACGAGCAGTACTTC. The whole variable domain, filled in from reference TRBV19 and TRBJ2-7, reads DGGITQSPKYLFRKEGQNVTLSCEQNLNHDAMYWYRQDPGQGLRLIYYSQIVNDFQKGDIAEGYSVSREKKESFPLTVTSAQKNPTAFYLCASSIAGTYEQYFGPGTRLTVT.

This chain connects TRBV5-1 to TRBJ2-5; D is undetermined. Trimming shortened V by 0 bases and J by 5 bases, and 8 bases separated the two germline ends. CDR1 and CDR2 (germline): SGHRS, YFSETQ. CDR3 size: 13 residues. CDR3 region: CASSLGPGETQYF. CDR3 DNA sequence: TGCGCCAGCAGCTTGGGACCTGGGGAGACCCAGTACTTC.

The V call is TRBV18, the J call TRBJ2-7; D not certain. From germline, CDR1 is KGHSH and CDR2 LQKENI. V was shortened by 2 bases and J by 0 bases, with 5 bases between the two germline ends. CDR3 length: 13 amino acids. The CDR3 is CASSPGYSYEQYF. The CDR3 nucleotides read TGTGCCAGCTCACCAGGATACTCCTACGAGCAGTACTTC.

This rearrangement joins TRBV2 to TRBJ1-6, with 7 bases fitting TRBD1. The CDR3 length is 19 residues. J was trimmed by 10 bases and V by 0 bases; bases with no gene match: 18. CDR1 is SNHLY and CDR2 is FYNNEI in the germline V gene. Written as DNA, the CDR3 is TGTGCCAGCAGTGAAGCGGGGGTTATATGGGACACCAGGGGGTCACCCCTCCACTTT. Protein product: CASSEAGVIWDTRGSPLHF.

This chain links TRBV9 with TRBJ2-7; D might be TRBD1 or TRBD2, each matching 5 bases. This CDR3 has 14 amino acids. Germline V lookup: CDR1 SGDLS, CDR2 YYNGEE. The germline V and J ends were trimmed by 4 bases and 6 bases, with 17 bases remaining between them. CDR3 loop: CASSFGTGWGEQYF. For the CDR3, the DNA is TGTGCCAGCAGCTTTGGGACCGGTTGGGGCGAGCAGTACTTC. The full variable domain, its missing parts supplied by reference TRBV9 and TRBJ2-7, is DSGVTQTPKHLITATGQRVTLRCSPRSGDLSVYWYQQSLDQGLQFLIQYYNGEERAKGNILERFSAQQFPDLHSELNLSSLELGDSALYFCASSFGTGWGEQYFGPGTRLTVT.

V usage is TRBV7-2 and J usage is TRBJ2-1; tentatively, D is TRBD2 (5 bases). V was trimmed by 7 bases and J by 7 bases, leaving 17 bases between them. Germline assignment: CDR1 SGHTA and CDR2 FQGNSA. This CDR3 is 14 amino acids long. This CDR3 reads CASKPGSARNEQFF. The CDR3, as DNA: TGTGCCAGCAAGCCGGGATCTGCGCGGAATGAGCAGTTCTTC.

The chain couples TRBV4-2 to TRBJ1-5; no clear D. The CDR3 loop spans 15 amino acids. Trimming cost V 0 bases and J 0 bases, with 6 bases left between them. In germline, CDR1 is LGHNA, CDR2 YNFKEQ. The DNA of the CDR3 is TGTGCCAGCAGCCAAGATGGTAATAGCAATCAGCCCCAGCATTTT. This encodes CASSQDGNSNQPQHF.